This T cell receptor beta chain was found in a study of regulatory T cells in long-lasting Graves disease. Libraries of TCR beta came from iRepertoire HTBI primers plus Arm-PCR of CDR3 regions. TCRdb passed the multiplex PCR reads through MiXCR, listing each CDR3 protein once. The sample lists about 300,000 distinct CDR3 sequences, over 15% seen once, with about 38% in the top ten. Findings of the study overall: Among samples with persistent disease, TRBV28, TRBJ1-2 and TRBJ2-5 were favored.

The time point here: newly diagnosed GD, antithyroid drugs for less than 3 months. Construction of the TCR library relied on RNA isolated from PBMCs. CDR1 and CDR2 (germline): SEHNR, FQNEAQ (reference sequence). With V trimmed by 1 base and J by 5 bases, 3 bases remained unmatched. The length of the CDR3 is 14 residues. This clonotype was found many times. Its target is unknown. The chain couples TRBV7-9 to TRBJ2-7, with TRBD1 matching 9 bases. This clonotype was obtained from a female donor with Graves disease. The source was peripheral blood mononuclear cells (PBMCs), collected at new diagnosis, from a patient treated with antithyroid drugs. The CDR3 DNA reads TGTGCCAGCAGCTTAGACAGGGGGCTGAACGAGCAGTACTTC. It is translated as CASSLDRGLNEQYF.